Each of the 30 T cell receptor beta chains below was sequenced from the same sample in a study of blood T cell repertoires in COVID-19. Here immunoSEQ multiplex PCR was the method, and the copy in TCRdb shows in-frame clones only, minus some. This table holds tens of thousands of clones, approximately 87% found once. Specimen: peripheral blood. The origin of the receptors is a man in his fifties with active COVID-19.

The V call is TRBV7-9, the J call TRBJ2-5; D is possibly TRBD1 (6 bases). The CDR3 is made up of 15 amino acids. Germline values: CDR1 SEHNR, CDR2 FQNEAQ (reference sequence). With 1 base removed from V and 1 base from J, the gap between germline ends came to 10 bases. The CDR3 spells CASSLDRATQETQYF. CDR3 sequence (DNA): TGTGCCAGCAGCTTAGACAGGGCGACCCAAGAGACCCAGTACTTC.

This sequence joins TRBV6-2 or TRBV6-3 and TRBJ2-7; D unclear. Germline assignment: CDR1 MNHEY and CDR2 SVGEGT. This CDR3 has 12 amino acids. The ends were cut back, 4 bases at V and 0 bases at J, with 4 bases in the middle. The CDR3 sequence: CASSSNSYEQYF. The CDR3 DNA reads TGTGCCAGCAGTTCTAACTCCTACGAGCAGTACTTC.

This chain links TRBV4-3 with TRBJ1-4; possibly TRBD1 for D (5 bases). The germline V and J ends were trimmed by 1 base and 15 bases, with 12 bases remaining between them. Germline loops: CDR1 LGHNA, CDR2 YSLEER. This CDR3 spans 12 amino acids. The DNA for the CDR3 is TGCGCCAGCAGCCAAGCGGCAGGGCGAGTGTTTTTT. Translation: CASSQAAGRVFF.

This CDR3 is CASSRQGAGQPQHF. Written as DNA, the CDR3 is TGTGCCAGCAGCAGACAGGGGGCTGGTCAGCCCCAGCATTTT. The chain links TRBV28 to TRBJ1-5; 10 bases agree with TRBD1. V lost 6 bases and J lost 6; bases outside the gene matches: 5. The germline gives CDR1 MDHEN, CDR2 SYDVKM. The CDR3 totals 14 residues. Full variable domain (outside the CDR3, taken from reference TRBV28 and TRBJ1-5): DVKVTQSSRYLVKRTGEKVFLECVQDMDHENMFWYRQDPGLGLRLIYFSYDVKMKEKGDIPEGYSVSREKKERFSLILESASTNQTSMYLCASSRQGAGQPQHFGDGTRLSIL.

This rearrangement joins TRBV28 to TRBJ1-6, with D possibly being TRBD1 (6 bases). This CDR3 is built from 17 residues. Trimming took off 5 bases at V and 0 bases at J, with 14 bases between the two ends. CDR1 MDHEN and CDR2 SYDVKM come from the germline V gene. The CDR3 region is CASSPLGQSSYNSPLHF. DNA for the CDR3: TGTGCCAGCAGTCCCTTAGGACAGAGCTCCTATAATTCACCCCTCCACTTT.

The chain is built from TRBV6-2 or TRBV6-3 and TRBJ2-7; unclear D gene. V lost 0 bases and J lost 5, with 11 bases in between. Germline CDR1 MNHEY, CDR2 SVGEGT. The CDR3 spans 14 residues. The CDR3 is CASSYSARNDEQYF. CDR3 sequence (DNA): TGTGCCAGCAGTTACTCGGCGAGGAACGACGAGCAGTACTTC.

The gene calls are TRBV7-2 and TRBJ1-3; no firm D call. The CDR3 runs to 17 residues. Germline lookup yields CDR1 SGHTA and CDR2 FQGNSA. V was shortened by 0 bases and J by 0 bases, with 12 bases between the two germline ends. The CDR3 DNA sequence: TGTGCCAGCAGCTTAGCCTGGTACGGGAGCTCTGGAAACACCATATATTTT. This translates into CASSLAWYGSSGNTIYF.

The J gene is TRBJ2-7, the V gene TRBV4-3; 11 positions agree with TRBD1. Losses at the gene ends were 2 bases for V and 2 bases for J; bases not matched to a gene: 14. The CDR3 is 19 amino acids. Germline assignment: CDR1 LGHNA and CDR2 YSLEER. The CDR3 nucleotides read TGCGCCAGCAGCCAAAACATAGGGGCCGGGACAGGGGGGACCTACGAGCAGTACTTC. Its protein product is CASSQNIGAGTGGTYEQYF.

This clone is a singleton in its sample. The gene calls are TRBV19 and TRBJ2-6, with TRBD2 matching over 11 bases. CDR3 size: 18 residues. V lost 5 bases to trimming and J lost 0 bases; unmatched junction nucleotides: 6. Germline V lookup: CDR1 LNHDA, CDR2 SQIVND (reference sequence). As DNA, the CDR3 is TGTGCCAGTAGTGTGACTAGCGGGGCAAACTCTGGGGCCAACGTCCTGACTTTC. Translation: CASSVTSGANSGANVLTF.

This clone has a handful of counts. The chain links TRBV30 to TRBJ2-7; weak D call: TRBD1 (6 bases). The CDR3 length is 12 residues. Trimming shortened V by 7 bases and J by 4 bases, and 14 bases separated the two germline ends. CDR1 GTSNPN and CDR2 SVGIG come from the germline V gene (reference sequence). CDR3 nucleotides: TGTGCCTTCGCAGGGGACACTTACGAGCAGTACTTC. This translates into CAFAGDTYEQYF.

CDR3 nucleotide sequence: TGTGCCAGTGTAGCGGGAGTCACCGGGGAGCTGTTTTTT. Encoded protein: CASVAGVTGELFF. The V gene is TRBV19, the J gene TRBJ2-2, with 9 bases aligning to TRBD2. This CDR3 contains 13 residues. V was clipped by 8 bases and J by 4 bases; unmatched bases: 2. Germline CDR1 LNHDA, CDR2 SQIVND (reference sequence).

The J gene is TRBJ2-2, the V gene TRBV5-6, with 7 bases identical to TRBD2. The CDR3 extends over 16 amino acids. The V gene end was trimmed by 3 bases and the J gene end by 5 bases; junction bases not matched to a gene: 10. Germline CDR1 SGHDT, CDR2 YYEEEE. The CDR3 DNA sequence: TGTGCCAGCAGCTACCTGACTAGCTATGGGACCGGGGAGCTGTTTTTT. Translation gives CASSYLTSYGTGELFF. The variable domain in full, completed from reference TRBV5-6 and TRBJ2-2, reads DAGVTQSPTHLIKTRGQQVTLRCSPKSGHDTVSWYQQALGQGPQFIFQYYEEEERQRGNFPDRFSGHQFPNYSSELNVNALLLGDSALYLCASSYLTSYGTGELFFGEGSRLTVL.

The genes are TRBV27 and TRBJ1-5; 9 nucleotides align to TRBD1. Germline-derived CDR1 and CDR2 are MNHEY and SMNVEV (reference sequence). The CDR3 is 17 amino acids. With V trimmed by 0 bases and J by 4 bases, 7 bases remained unmatched. CDR3 sequence reads: CASSLSGGQGTNQPQHF. CDR3 in DNA: TGTGCCAGCAGTTTATCGGGGGGACAGGGAACAAATCAGCCCCAGCATTTT.

This sequence joins TRBV19 and TRBJ2-3; 9 bases line up with TRBD2. The CDR3 extends over 17 amino acids. The V gene's germline CDR1 is LNHDA and CDR2 SQIVND (reference sequence). V dropped 1 base and J dropped 6; count of bases not matched to a gene: 11. In DNA form, the CDR3 reads TGTGCCAGTAGTATAGTAGGAGCGGGAGCGGGAGGCGATACGCAGTATTTT. This encodes CASSIVGAGAGGDTQYF.

The gene calls are TRBV27 and TRBJ2-7; 8 nucleotides align to TRBD1. Germline V gene data show CDR1 as MNHEY and CDR2 as SMNVEV (reference sequence). The trim removed 0 bases at V and 5 bases at J, leaving 6 bases unmatched. The CDR3 is 15 amino acids. The CDR3 DNA follows: TGTGCCAGCAGTTTATCGGGACAGGCGGGGAACGAGCAGTACTTC. This sequence encodes CASSLSGQAGNEQYF.

The chain joins TRBV28 to TRBJ1-2, with no clear D. Germline V gene sequence: CDR1 MDHEN, CDR2 SYDVKM. Trimming shortened V by 3 bases and J by 4 bases, and 6 bases separated the two germline ends. This CDR3 has 12 amino acids. CDR3 bases: TGTGCCAGCAGTTTTCGGAGCTATGGCTACACCTTC. Translated, it gives CASSFRSYGYTF.

CDR3 residues: CASSPGQDTEAFF. CDR3 nucleotide sequence: TGTGCCAGCAGCCCCGGACAGGACACTGAAGCTTTCTTT. V usage is TRBV7-9 and J usage is TRBJ1-1; TRBD1 agrees at 7 bases. Looked up from germline, CDR1 is SEHNR and CDR2 is FQNEAQ (reference sequence). The trim removed 5 bases at V and 3 bases at J, leaving 3 bases unmatched. This CDR3 region has 13 residues.

The chain has TRBV30 and TRBJ1-2, with 8 bases aligning to TRBD1. This CDR3 has 14 amino acids. V shed 1 base and J 10 bases; nucleotides not matched to a gene: 11. The germline V gene has CDR1 GTSNPN and CDR2 SVGIG (reference sequence). The DNA for the CDR3 is TGTGCCTGGAGTGCCTCAGGGGGCAGATCATCCTACACCTTC. This encodes CAWSASGGRSSYTF.

The chain carries TRBV9 and TRBJ2-1; 9 bases are a match to TRBD2. CDR3 length equals 14 residues. The V gene end was trimmed by 4 bases and the J gene end by 7 bases; junction bases not matched to a gene: 6. Looked up from germline, CDR1 is SGDLS and CDR2 is YYNGEE. CDR3 nucleotides: TGTGCCAGCAGCCCGCGACTAGCGGAAAATGAGCAGTTCTTC. Translated: CASSPRLAENEQFF.

The genes are TRBV10-1 and TRBJ2-1; D is possibly TRBD1 (7 bases). The CDR3 has 17 residues. The germline gives CDR1 WNHNN, CDR2 SYGVQD (reference sequence). The V end was cut by 7 bases, the J end by 6 bases, with 25 bases between. CDR3 DNA: TGCGCCAGCATCACGAGAAATACAGGGGAGGAAGGCAATGAGCAGTTCTTC. Its translation: CASITRNTGEEGNEQFF.

The gene calls are TRBV11-2 and TRBJ2-7; D is perhaps TRBD2 (7 bases). The ends were cut back, 5 bases at V and 3 bases at J, with 17 bases in the middle. Germline values: CDR1 SGHAT, CDR2 FQNNGV. The CDR3 is 15 residues long. CDR3 coding DNA: TGTGCCAGCAGCCGTTGGGAGGGGGACCGCTACGAGCAGTACTTC. Translated: CASSRWEGDRYEQYF.

The chain joins TRBV7-9 to TRBJ2-3; 7 positions match TRBD2. The germline V gene has CDR1 SEHNR and CDR2 FQNEAQ (reference sequence). Unmatched junction bases numbered 12, after V lost 2 bases and J lost 1 base. The CDR3 runs to 18 residues. DNA of the CDR3: TGTGCCAGCAGCTTATATGGGAGGGCCCTCCGTGGCACAGATACGCAGTATTTT. This sequence encodes CASSLYGRALRGTDTQYF. The full variable domain, completed using reference TRBV7-9 and TRBJ2-3, is DTGVSQNPRHKITKRGQNVTFRCDPISEHNRLYWYRQTLGQGPEFLTYFQNEAQLEKSRLLSDRFSAERPKGSFSTLEIQRTEQGDSAMYLCASSLYGRALRGTDTQYFGPGTRLTVL.

This clone was recorded a few times. The chain uses TRBV5-5 and TRBJ2-2; D not resolved. Trimming took 3 bases from V and 7 from J, leaving 7 bases between them. This CDR3 is built from 12 residues. Germline V lookup: CDR1 SGHKS, CDR2 YYEKEE (reference sequence). The CDR3 here is CASSWRFGELFF. CDR3 DNA: TGTGCCAGCAGCTGGCGGTTCGGGGAGCTGTTTTTT.

V is TRBV3-1 (or the pseudogene TRBV3-2) and J is TRBJ2-1; possible D gene TRBD2, 5 bases. The V end was cut by 4 bases, the J end by 4 bases, with 11 bases between. Germline CDR1 is LGHDT and CDR2 is YNNKEL (reference sequence). This CDR3 comprises 14 residues. Here the CDR3 reads CASSPRGVYNEQFF. The DNA for the CDR3 is TGTGCCAGCAGCCCTCGGGGAGTATACAATGAGCAGTTCTTC.

This CDR3 is CASGKRQGGETQYF. The CDR3, as DNA: TGTGCCAGCGGAAAAAGACAGGGTGGCGAGACCCAGTACTTC. V is TRBV28 and J is TRBJ2-5; TRBD1 matches at 7 bases. The CDR3 covers 14 residues. Germline values: CDR1 MDHEN, CDR2 SYDVKM. V shed 8 bases and J 5 bases; nucleotides not matched to a gene: 11.

This chain connects TRBV9 to TRBJ2-7; D not certain. V lost 0 bases to trimming and J lost 2 bases, with 18 bases between them. The CDR3 consists of 17 residues. Germline assignment: CDR1 SGDLS and CDR2 YYNGEE. CDR3 sequence (DNA): TGTGCCAGCAGCGTAGAGGCAGGCCATGCCCGACCCTACGAGCAGTACTTC. Its translation is CASSVEAGHARPYEQYF.

The J gene is TRBJ2-7, the V gene TRBV5-1; 8 nucleotides match TRBD2. The CDR3 is made up of 14 amino acids. V was pared by 8 bases and J by 4 bases, with 11 bases of the junction left unmatched. Germline V CDR1 and CDR2: SGHRS, YFSETQ. Written as DNA, the CDR3 is TGCGCCAGTTCGATTGGACTAGCAGAATACGAGCAGTACTTC. This sequence encodes CASSIGLAEYEQYF.

The V call is TRBV12-3 or TRBV12-4, the J call TRBJ2-3; D remains ambiguous. Between the trimmed V and J ends, which lost 6 bases and 4 bases, there was a span of 11 bases. This CDR3 spans 13 amino acids. CDR3 protein: CASRPRESDTQYF. DNA for the CDR3: TGTGCCAGCAGGCCGCGAGAGTCAGATACGCAGTATTTT.

The chain has TRBV11-2 and TRBJ2-2, with unresolved D. Trimming stripped 1 base from V and 0 bases from J, with 9 bases between. In germline, CDR1 is SGHAT, CDR2 FQNNGV. The CDR3 extends over 16 amino acids. The CDR3 protein is CASSLGPGSNTGELFF. The CDR3 DNA reads as TGTGCCAGCAGCTTAGGTCCGGGTTCGAACACCGGGGAGCTGTTTTTT.

This chain joins TRBV7-9 and TRBJ1-2, with 9 positions matching TRBD1. CDR1 and CDR2 (germline): SEHNR, FQNEAQ (reference sequence). There are 13 residues in the CDR3. The J segment lost 8 bases and the V segment lost 5 bases, leaving 6 bases of the junction unmatched. CDR3 sequence (DNA): TGTGCCAGCAGCCCACAGGGGGCCGACGGCTACACCTTC. It codes for CASSPQGADGYTF.